The rows below give T cell receptor beta chains drawn from one sample of a study of CD8 T cells in Susac syndrome. TCRdb used MiXCR to reprocess the immunoSEQ multiplex PCR reads, holding one entry per CDR3 protein. The table lists about 100,000 distinct CDR3 sequences, 95% of them singletons. Sequencing was done on a sample of CD8+ T cells from PBMCs. These receptors came from a human donor with Susac syndrome. Each CDR3 is given with its conserved first and last residue. A D gene is named only where the DNA matches it firmly. Size is stated for part of the rows, as once, few or many counts, or as a class when the clone is expanded.

>TRBV28|TRBJ2-3|-|TRBD2
TGTGCCAGCAGTTTAGCTAGCGGGGGACCTAGCACAGATACGCAGTATTTT
CASSLASGGPSTDTQYF
>TRBV12-3/TRBV12-4|TRBJ1-5|once|-
TGTGCCAGCAGTACCGCCCCCGAACAAAATCAGCCCCAGCATTTT
CASSTAPEQNQPQHF
>TRBV24-1|TRBJ1-2|-|-
TGTGCCACCAGTGACGACAGCGAGGATGGCTACACCTTC
CATSDDSEDGYTF
>TRBV5-6|TRBJ2-7|-|-
TGTGCCAGCAGCTTTTCCCACGAGCAGTACTTC
CASSFSHEQYF
>TRBV15|TRBJ1-6|-|-
TGTGCCACCAGCAGAGTGGGGGATCATAATTCACCCCTCCACTTT
CATSRVGDHNSPLHF
>TRBV7-8|TRBJ1-2|-|-
TGTGCCAGCAGCTTAGGGCCTTATGACTATGGCTACACCTTC
CASSLGPYDYGYTF
>TRBV29-1|TRBJ2-5|-|-
TGCAGCGAAAAAGAGACCCAGTACTTC
CSEKETQYF
>TRBV24-1|TRBJ2-7|-|TRBD1
TGTGCCGTAGGGGACAGATACCGCTCCTACGAGCAGTACTTC
CAVGDRYRSYEQYF
>TRBV20-1|TRBJ2-1|-|TRBD2
TGCAGTGCTAGAGCCCATTTCGCTAGCGGGGGTACCTCCTACAATGAGCAGTTCTTC
CSARAHFASGGTSYNEQFF
>TRBV12-3/TRBV12-4|TRBJ2-5|-|TRBD2
TGTGCCAGCAGCAAGACTAGCGGACAAGAGACCCAGTACTTC
CASSKTSGQETQYF
>TRBV29-1|TRBJ1-4|-|-
TGCAGCGCCGTTTCAACTAATGAAAAACTGTTTTTT
CSAVSTNEKLFF
>TRBV19|TRBJ1-5|-|-
TGTGCCAGCGGACGGGGGACTAGCAATCAGCCCCAGCATTTT
CASGRGTSNQPQHF
>TRBV23-1|TRBJ1-1|once|-
TGCGCCAGCAGTCGTGACAGCGATTTCGACACTGAAGCTTTCTTT
CASSRDSDFDTEAFF
>TRBV4-1|TRBJ2-3|once|TRBD2
TGCGCCAGCAGCCTCCGCTCAACGGGAGGGCCCGCAGATACGCAGTATTTT
CASSLRSTGGPADTQYF
>TRBV7-3|TRBJ2-6|few|-
TGTGCCAGCAGCTCGTCCCCACAGCTCGGGGCCAACGTCCTGACTTTC
CASSSSPQLGANVLTF
>TRBV7-9|TRBJ2-7|-|-
TGTGCCAGCAGCTTCTCTTTCTACGAGCAGTACTTC
CASSFSFYEQYF
>TRBV19|TRBJ2-2|-|-
TGTGCCAGTACACAGGTCACCGGGGAGCTGTTTTTT
CASTQVTGELFF
>TRBV20-1|TRBJ2-1|-|TRBD1
TGCAGTGCTAATGCTGACAGGGGGAGCTCCTACAATGAGCAGTTCTTC
CSANADRGSSYNEQFF
>TRBV14|TRBJ2-1|-|TRBD2
TGTGCCAGCAGCTCCGGGCCCCTAGCGGGGGGTTACAATGAGCAGTTCTTC
CASSSGPLAGGYNEQFF
>TRBV6-5|TRBJ2-3|-|-
TGTGCCAGCAGTCGACTTGGGGATACGCAGTATTTT
CASSRLGDTQYF
>TRBV4-1|TRBJ1-2|-|-
TGCGCCAGCAGCCAAGATCACCAGCGAGCCTATGGCTACACCTTC
CASSQDHQRAYGYTF
>TRBV20-1|TRBJ2-7|-|-
TGCAGTGCTAATTTGGCAGGGGTGCACGAGCAGTACTTC
CSANLAGVHEQYF
>TRBV3-1|TRBJ1-1|-|-
TGTGCCAGCAGCATACAAACAGGGCAGTCTGAAGCTTTCTTT
CASSIQTGQSEAFF
>TRBV3-1|TRBJ2-3|-|TRBD1
TGTGCCAGCAGCCGTGGACAGGGGAACACAGATACGCAGTATTTT
CASSRGQGNTDTQYF
>TRBV5-6|TRBJ1-1|-|-
TGTGCCAGCAGCACTCGGGAGAGCAACACTGAAGCTTTCTTT
CASSTRESNTEAFF
>TRBV28|TRBJ2-7|-|-
TGTGCCAGCAGTTTAGGCTACAAGTACGAGCAGTACTTC
CASSLGYKYEQYF
>TRBV3-1|TRBJ2-7|-|-
TGTGCCTCGGGCCCGCCCTACGAGCAGTACTTC
CASGPPYEQYF
>TRBV27|TRBJ2-5|-|-
TGTGCCAGCAGTTTAGCGGGGGCTGCGGAGACCCAGTACTTC
CASSLAGAAETQYF
>TRBV6-5|TRBJ1-2|-|TRBD1
TGTGCCAGCAGTTACCCTACAGGGGGAGGGTATGGCTACACCTTC
CASSYPTGGGYGYTF
>TRBV4-1|TRBJ2-2|-|TRBD1
TGCGCCAGCAGCCTCGTAAGGGGGCTCAACACCGGGGAGCTGTTTTTT
CASSLVRGLNTGELFF
>TRBV15|TRBJ2-7|once|-
TGTGCCACCAGCCCCCGGGGGGCCACACCTTACGAGCAGTACTTC
CATSPRGATPYEQYF
>TRBV4-2|TRBJ1-1|-|-
TGTGCCAGCAGCCAAGAGGAACGGGAAGCTTTCTTT
CASSQEEREAFF
>TRBV12-3/TRBV12-4|TRBJ1-5|-|-
TGTGCCAGCTGTCCCCCGGACAATCAGCCCCAGCATTTT
CASCPPDNQPQHF
>TRBV15|TRBJ1-4|-|-
TGTGCCACCAGCAGCGGTATCAGTAGGGGCGATGAAAAACTGTTTTTT
CATSSGISRGDEKLFF
>TRBV7-9|TRBJ1-1|-|-
TGTGCCAGCAGTTCCTCGGGGGCCCTTAATGAAGCTTTCTTT
CASSSSGALNEAFF
>TRBV29-1|TRBJ2-7|once|-
TGCAGCGTTGAAGTAGGCCGACAGGCGGACGAGCAGTACTTC
CSVEVGRQADEQYF
>TRBV18|TRBJ1-2|once|-
TGTGCCAGCTCACCGGAGGGCTCTGGCTACACCTTC
CASSPEGSGYTF
>TRBV5-1|TRBJ1-2|-|-
TGCGCCAGCAGCTTCACCGGGACCCGCTATGGCTACACCTTC
CASSFTGTRYGYTF
>TRBV7-2|TRBJ2-5|-|-
TGTGCCAGCAGCTCGAACTGGGGGGCGGGCGAGACCCAGTACTTC
CASSSNWGAGETQYF
>TRBV15|TRBJ2-7|-|-
TGTGCCACCAGCAGAGATATGGGGGGAGCGGAGTCCTACGAGCAGTACTTC
CATSRDMGGAESYEQYF
>TRBV7-9|TRBJ1-1|-|-
TGTGCCAGCAGCAGCGACAGCAACACTGAAGCTTTCTTT
CASSSDSNTEAFF
>TRBV29-1|TRBJ2-2|once|-
TGCAGCGTAGTTACAGGGTTGGCCGGGGAGCTGTTTTTT
CSVVTGLAGELFF
>TRBV4-1|TRBJ2-5|-|TRBD1
TGCGCCAGCAGCCAAGCCAACAGGGGCGGAGAGACCCAGTACTTC
CASSQANRGGETQYF
>TRBV19|TRBJ1-1|-|-
TGTGCCAGTACCCCCGAGGGGGTGGGGAACACTGAAGCTTTCTTT
CASTPEGVGNTEAFF
>TRBV7-9|TRBJ2-5|-|-
TGTGCCAGCAGCCCGCCTTGGGGTGAAGAGACCCAGTACTTC
CASSPPWGEETQYF
>TRBV20-1|TRBJ2-4|-|-
TGCAGTGCCCACCGACCTAGCGAGACCAAAAACATTCAGTACTTC
CSAHRPSETKNIQYF
>TRBV20-1|TRBJ2-5|-|-
TGCAGTGCTAGAGATTGGAAGGAGACCCAGTACTTC
CSARDWKETQYF
>TRBV6-6|TRBJ2-6|-|-
TGTGCCACTACCGACTCCTCTGGGGCCAACGTCCTGACTTTC
CATTDSSGANVLTF
>TRBV29-1|TRBJ2-7|-|-
TGCAGCGTTGAAACCGTATTTGGGGGAGACTACGAGCAGTACTTC
CSVETVFGGDYEQYF
>TRBV29-1|TRBJ2-5|-|-
TGCAGCGCCCTTGATGGGGGAGAGACCCAGTACTTC
CSALDGGETQYF
>TRBV29-1|TRBJ2-5|-|-
TGCAGCGTCTTTAGGGATGGGACCCAGTACTTC
CSVFRDGTQYF
>TRBV29-1|TRBJ1-2|-|TRBD1
TGCAGCGCCGGAACAGGGGGCGCCGCTAACTATGGCTACACCTTC
CSAGTGGAANYGYTF
>TRBV24-1|TRBJ2-7|-|TRBD2
TGTGCCACCGCAGCGGGAGGAGGCTACGAGCAGTACTTC
CATAAGGGYEQYF
>TRBV20-1|TRBJ2-7|-|-
TGCAGTGCTAGAGATTTAACGGCAGACTACGAGCAGTACTTC
CSARDLTADYEQYF
>TRBV6-5|TRBJ1-2|-|TRBD1
TGTGCCAGCAGTTACAGACAGGGAAACGGCTACACCTTC
CASSYRQGNGYTF
>TRBV6-5|TRBJ2-7|-|-
TGTGCCAGCAGTCAAGACCCGGGGAGCTACGAGCAGTACTTC
CASSQDPGSYEQYF